The 12 T cell receptor beta chains reported below all come from one sample, sequenced in a study of shared clonotypes between healthy human individuals. Naive CD8 cells lacked CD45RO and underwent positive selection for CCR7, leaving out terminally differentiated effector memory CD45RA+ cells. Produced via immunoSEQ multiplex PCR; TCRdb's table is partial and in-frame only. In the table there are about 2,200,000 clones, roughly 91% of which are singletons. Sequences were obtained from naive CD8+ T cells from PBMCs. The receptor source for this set is a young man in good health. Some clones in this sample may be carry-over from other donors' samples.

The J gene is TRBJ2-1, the V gene TRBV19; D uncertain. Trimming cost V 1 base and J 0 bases, with 10 bases left between them. There are 16 residues in the CDR3. CDR1 and CDR2 (germline): LNHDA, SQIVND (reference sequence). CDR3 coding DNA: TGTGCCAGTAGTATAGTTGCCCACCTCTCCTACAATGAGCAGTTCTTC. Translated: CASSIVAHLSYNEQFF.

As to this clone: The same CDR3 can be traced to other DNA sequences in this sample. The rearrangement joins TRBV27 to TRBJ2-7; 13 nucleotides match TRBD2. Germline CDR1 reads MNHEY; CDR2 reads SMNVEV (reference sequence). Trimming at V came to 6 bases and at J to 4 bases, leaving 3 bases not matched to a gene. The CDR3 has 14 residues. The CDR3 is CASSSTSGGYEQYF. The CDR3 DNA follows: TGTGCCAGCAGCTCGACTAGCGGGGGGTACGAGCAGTACTTC.

The CDR3 nucleotides are TGCGCCAGCAGGTCGGGCACAGGGCCTTTCTATGGCTACACCTTC. It codes for CASRSGTGPFYGYTF. The chain carries TRBV5-1 and TRBJ1-2; tentatively, D is TRBD1 (6 bases). V lost 5 bases and J lost 4, with 18 bases in between. Per the germline V gene, CDR1 is SGHRS and CDR2 is YFSETQ. The CDR3 totals 15 residues.

V usage is TRBV27 and J usage is TRBJ2-7; TRBD2 matches 15 bases. This CDR3 is 18 amino acids long. V shed 5 bases and J 0 bases; nucleotides not matched to a gene: 8. Germline CDR1 reads MNHEY; CDR2 reads SMNVEV (reference sequence). The CDR3 region is CASSKGTSGRTGSYEQYF. CDR3 DNA: TGTGCCAGCAGTAAGGGGACTAGCGGGAGGACTGGCTCCTACGAGCAGTACTTC.

The V and J genes are TRBV9 and TRBJ2-2; 8 bases map to TRBD2. V was clipped by 2 bases and J by 1 base; unmatched bases: 7. Germline loops: CDR1 SGDLS, CDR2 YYNGEE. The CDR3 is made up of 17 amino acids. The chain's CDR3 is CASSVPAGAMNTGELFF. As DNA, the CDR3 is TGTGCCAGCAGCGTGCCAGCGGGAGCCATGAACACCGGGGAGCTGTTTTTT.

As for this clone: This specimen includes other DNA sequences encoding the same CDR3. The CDR3 is CASSAGGGQPQHF. As DNA, the CDR3 is TGTGCCAGCAGCGCCGGTGGGGGCCAGCCCCAGCATTTT. The chain uses TRBV9 and TRBJ1-5; D might be TRBD1 (6 bases). Trimming removed 3 bases at V and 7 bases at J, with 11 bases between. Germline V gene data show CDR1 as SGDLS and CDR2 as YYNGEE. This CDR3 contains 13 residues.

The rearrangement joins TRBV7-9 to TRBJ2-7; D is possibly TRBD2 (6 bases). The V end was cut by 5 bases, the J end by 5 bases, with 19 bases between. This CDR3 has 15 residues. Germline V gene data show CDR1 as SEHNR and CDR2 as FQNEAQ (reference sequence). The CDR3 coding sequence is TGTGCCAGCAGCGACCGGGACTCCGGGAGTCACGAGCAGTACTTC. As protein: CASSDRDSGSHEQYF.

To note about this clone: Other DNA sequences from this sample encode an identical CDR3 as well. This chain connects TRBV27 to TRBJ2-7; D uncertain. Trimming took 4 bases from V and 1 from J, leaving 5 bases between them. Germline-derived CDR1 and CDR2 are MNHEY and SMNVEV (reference sequence). CDR3 length: 12 residues. CDR3 protein: CASSSTSYEQYF. Written as DNA, the CDR3 is TGTGCCAGCAGTTCCACATCCTACGAGCAGTACTTC.

The V gene is TRBV28, the J gene TRBJ1-5; D not resolved. V gave up 6 bases and J gave up 11 bases, with 17 bases separating them. Germline values: CDR1 MDHEN, CDR2 SYDVKM. The CDR3 totals 13 residues. CDR3 nucleotide sequence: TGTGCCAGCAGCTCCCCAGGAGTAACCACCCAGCATTTT. Translated: CASSSPGVTTQHF.

This clone was detected once. The chain combines TRBV9 with TRBJ2-6; 12 nucleotides align to TRBD2. V was clipped by 3 bases and J by 1 base; unmatched bases: 8. CDR3 size: 19 residues. CDR1 is SGDLS and CDR2 is YYNGEE in the germline V gene. As DNA, the CDR3 is TGTGCCAGCAGCGCAAGTCTACTAGCGGGAGGATCTGGGGCCAACGTCCTGACTTTC. It translates to CASSASLLAGGSGANVLTF.

This chain joins TRBV13 and TRBJ2-2; a possible D gene is TRBD1 (6 bases). Trimming left V 4 bases short and J 9 bases short, with 18 bases between. Germline V gene lookup returns CDR1 PRHDT and CDR2 FYEKMQ (reference sequence). The CDR3 length is 15 residues. The CDR3 sequence is CASSSGVLGHRELFF. The DNA for the CDR3 is TGTGCCAGCAGCTCAGGGGTTCTGGGGCACCGGGAGCTGTTTTTT. Filled out from reference TRBV13 and TRBJ2-2, the complete variable domain reads AAGVIQSPRHLIKEKRETATLKCYPIPRHDTVYWYQQGPGQDPQFLISFYEKMQSDKGSIPDRFSAQQFSDYHSELNMSSLELGDSALYFCASSSGVLGHRELFFGEGSRLTVL.

CDR3 nucleotide sequence: TGCGCCAGCAGCCATATGTGGGAGGGGTCTTCTGGAAACACCATATATTTT. This gives the protein CASSHMWEGSSGNTIYF. The V gene is TRBV4-3, the J gene TRBJ1-3, with a tentative D call TRBD1 (5 bases). The V end was cut by 3 bases, the J end by 1 base, with 16 bases between. The CDR3 spans 17 residues. The germline CDR1 and CDR2 sequences are LGHNA and YSLEER.